This T cell receptor beta chain was identified in a study of blood T cell repertoires in COVID-19. At the level of the study: T cells, B-cell-depleted T cells, or PBMCs supplied cDNA or gDNA.

Grouping used clinical history reported by participants in a survey and questionnaire. In the original analysis: Estimates of nucleated cell counts were drawn from the amplification of reference gene primers. TCRdb keeps only in-frame clones here, not all; method: immunoSEQ multiplex PCR. From that table come the V and J calls and clone size; the DNA was used to work out D and trimming. Found here are hundreds of thousands of clones, more than 75% of them singletons; the top ten hold 2.5% to 3%. The germline V gene encodes CDR1 SGHNT and CDR2 YYREEE (reference sequence). V was cut by 2 bases and J by 0 bases, with 8 bases left in between. The CDR3 consists of 14 residues.

This receptor was obtained from a woman aged 30 to 39 who had recovered from COVID-19. Sequencing was performed on PBMCs or T cells enriched from blood (not recorded which). The chain links TRBV5-4 to TRBJ1-1; D not resolved. Here the CDR3 DNA reads TGTGCCAGCAGCTTTCCAGACATGAACACTGAAGCTTTCTTT. Amino acid sequence: CASSFPDMNTEAFF.